The TCR beta chain under discussion was sequenced for a study of cytomegalovirus exposure and HLA in healthy donors. This CDR3 is built from 15 residues. V dropped 2 bases and J dropped 4 bases, with 10 bases sitting between them. CDR1 is SGHNT and CDR2 is YYREEE in the germline V gene (reference sequence). 13 Jbeta primers and 60 Vbeta primers were used for the PCR. The table came from immunoSEQ multiplex PCR; TCRdb's copy has only in-frame clones and leaves some out. The data show fewer than 120,000 clones, about 73% seen once. The V call is TRBV5-4, the J call TRBJ2-6; D call uncertain. Source material: PBMCs. The receptor's source is a woman in her twenties or thirties in good health and CMV-seronegative. The CDR3 DNA follows: TGTGCCAGCAGCTTAAACCTAGACGGGGCCAACGTCCTGACTTTC. This sequence encodes CASSLNLDGANVLTF.